This T cell receptor beta chain derives from a study of cytotoxic CD8 clonotypes in ibrutinib-treated CLL. Details on this clone: Its target is not known.

General study findings and limits: A rise in clonality was seen at ibrutinib response, and a fall back toward baseline was seen at progression. Clonality was higher at baseline than in age-matched healthy donors and tracked circulating CD8+ T-cell counts.

Depth targeted 1 in 200,000 to 1 in 1 million T cells, averaging approximately 9.9x coverage per clonotype. Only in-frame clones appear in the TCRdb table, and some are missing; sequencing was by immunoSEQ multiplex PCR. The data hold 110,000 to 150,000 clones, with 79% observed a single time. Germline-derived CDR1 and CDR2 are LNHDA and SQIVND (reference sequence). The CDR3 sequence is 16 residues long. Trimming took off 3 bases at V and 8 bases at J, with 19 bases between the two ends. Specimen: PBMCs, collected after 12 months of ibrutinib treatment. The chain carries TRBV19 and TRBJ1-4; D not resolved. This sequence originates from a human donor with chronic lymphocytic leukemia. The CDR3 nucleotides are TGTGCCAGTAGTATCCGGAGGGTTACGGTGGAAGAAAAACTGTTTTTT. Translation: CASSIRRVTVEEKLFF.